A single sample gave rise to the 18 T cell receptor beta chains below, sequenced in a study of T cells in Graves' hyperthyroidism and ophthalmopathy. Template material for amplifying TCR beta CDR3 regions consisted of RNA transcripts. RT-PCR in the first round (using the HTBI primer set) targeted the TCR CDR3. From the multiplex PCR reads, TCRdb called clonotypes with MiXCR, one entry per CDR3 protein. This sample has 350,000 to 450,000 distinct CDR3 sequences, with about 14% found just once. The sample comprised blood. The receptor source for this set is a middle-aged man with Graves' ophthalmopathy.

This clonotype was counted ten times or more. CDR3 sequence: CASSWGAGGFNEQFF. The CDR3 DNA reads TGTGCCAGCAGCTGGGGCGCAGGGGGGTTCAATGAGCAGTTCTTC. This chain connects TRBV27 to TRBJ2-1, with D maybe TRBD1 (7 bases). V was trimmed by 6 bases and J by 6 bases, leaving 18 bases between them. CDR3 length: 15 amino acids. Germline CDR1 MNHEY, CDR2 SMNVEV (reference sequence).

This clonotype was picked up a small number of times. The CDR3, as DNA: TGTGCCAGCAGTGAAGGGCCTCAGTACTTC. Its translation is CASSEGPQYF. The J gene is TRBJ2-5, the V gene TRBV2; D remains unclear. Trimming took off 1 base at V and 11 bases at J, with 5 bases between the two ends. The germline CDR1 and CDR2 sequences are SNHLY and FYNNEI. The CDR3 is 10 residues long. Complete variable domain (other parts from reference TRBV2 and TRBJ2-5): EPEVTQTPSHQVTQMGQEVILRCVPISNHLYFYWYRQILGQKVEFLVSFYNNEISEKSEIFDDQFSVERPDGSNFTLKIRSTKLEDSAMYFCASSEGPQYFGPGTRLLVL.

This clonotype was seen repeatedly, ten times or more. The gene calls are TRBV7-2 and TRBJ2-5, with D possibly TRBD1 on 5 matching bases. Per the germline V gene, CDR1 is SGHTA and CDR2 is FQGNSA. V lost 5 bases and J lost 3, with 16 bases in between. The CDR3 consists of 15 residues. CDR3 sequence reads: CASSQGVVAEETQYF. In DNA, the CDR3 is TGTGCCAGCAGCCAAGGGGTCGTGGCGGAAGAGACCCAGTACTTC.

Many counts were recorded for this clonotype. This chain uses TRBV24-1 with TRBJ2-1; 8 positions agree with TRBD2. Trimming removed 6 bases from V and 5 bases from J; junction bases left unmatched: 5. From germline, CDR1 is KGHDR and CDR2 SFDVKD. This CDR3 comprises 14 residues. The CDR3 nucleotides read TGTGCCACCAGTCATAGCGGGAAGCACAATGAGCAGTTCTTC. Its translation is CATSHSGKHNEQFF.

This sequence joins TRBV7-2 and TRBJ2-1; D may be TRBD1 (7 bases). The CDR3 contains 16 residues. The germline V gene has CDR1 SGHTA and CDR2 FQGNSA. Trimming cost V 1 base and J 4 bases, with 14 bases left between them. This chain's CDR3 is CASSLVGGTAYNEQFF. DNA for the CDR3: TGTGCCAGCAGCTTAGTTGGGGGGACAGCTTACAATGAGCAGTTCTTC.

J is TRBJ2-2 and V is TRBV13; the D gene is possibly TRBD1 (6 bases). The CDR3 has 14 amino acids. Germline V gives CDR1 PRHDT, CDR2 FYEKMQ (reference sequence). V was cut by 5 bases and J by 4 bases, with 11 bases left in between. CDR3 sequence: CASSLGQLTGELFF. In nucleotides, the CDR3 is TGTGCCAGCAGCCTCGGACAGCTCACCGGGGAGCTGTTTTTT.

This clonotype has at least ten counts. This chain connects TRBV30 to TRBJ2-1; 9 nucleotides line up with TRBD2. The CDR3 consists of 14 residues. CDR1 is GTSNPN and CDR2 is SVGIG in the germline V gene (reference sequence). Trimming cost V 2 bases and J 8 bases; bases outside gene matches: 7. CDR3 DNA: TGTGCCTGGAGTCTGGCGGGAGGGCAGGATGAGCAGTTCTTC. It yields the protein CAWSLAGGQDEQFF.

The chain combines TRBV9 with TRBJ2-7; TRBD2 agrees at 8 bases. Looked up from germline, CDR1 is SGDLS and CDR2 is YYNGEE. The junction had 3 bases not matched to a gene; V was cut back by 0 bases and J by 1 base. The CDR3 spans 15 residues. Here the CDR3 DNA reads TGTGCCAGCAGCGTAGCTAGCGGGTTATCCTACGAGCAGTACTTC. It translates to CASSVASGLSYEQYF.

This clonotype was counted many times. The V gene is TRBV6-1, the J gene TRBJ1-1; D ambiguous. Trimming shortened V by 3 bases and J by 0 bases, and 11 bases separated the two germline ends. The CDR3 spans 15 residues. Germline V CDR1 and CDR2: MNHNS, SASEGT. CDR3 amino acids: CASSDRFGLNTEAFF. The CDR3, as DNA: TGTGCCAGCAGTGATAGATTTGGGTTGAACACTGAAGCTTTCTTT.

This clonotype was counted many times. The V call is TRBV12-3 or TRBV12-4, the J call TRBJ2-7, with TRBD2 identical over 9 bases. The CDR3 contains 16 residues. V shed 3 bases, J shed 7 bases, and the junction held 13 bases outside the gene matches. Here the CDR3 DNA reads TGTGCCAGCAGTTTCCCCAGCGCGGGAGGGCCGGGGGAGCAGTACTTC. It specifies CASSFPSAGGPGEQYF.

The chain is built from TRBV7-2 and TRBJ2-2; TRBD2 aligns across 13 bases. Germline trimming cut 3 bases from V and 5 bases from J; bases unmatched to any gene: 6. The CDR3 is 17 residues long. Germline CDR1 SGHTA, CDR2 FQGNSA. The CDR3, as DNA: TGTGCCAGCAGCTTTATAGGACTAGCGGGAGTTACCGGGGAGCTGTTTTTT. It specifies CASSFIGLAGVTGELFF.

There are many counts of this clonotype. The gene calls are TRBV14 and TRBJ1-2; D is ambiguous. The germline gives CDR1 SGHDN, CDR2 FVKESK. V lost 4 bases and J lost 0, with 12 bases in between. CDR3 size: 15 residues. CDR3 DNA sequence: TGTGCCAGCAGCCTCGGAAGGAGAGCTAACTATGGCTACACCTTC. Encoded protein: CASSLGRRANYGYTF.

The table lists this clonotype with many counts. This rearrangement joins TRBV7-3 to TRBJ2-7; 7 nucleotides agree with TRBD2. CDR3 length: 15 amino acids. The V segment lost 2 bases and the J segment 4 bases; nucleotides outside the gene matches: 8. CDR1 is SGHTA and CDR2 is FQGTGA in the germline V gene. The CDR3 sequence: CASSLSPSGKYEQYF. DNA of the CDR3: TGTGCCAGCAGCTTATCGCCTAGCGGAAAGTACGAGCAGTACTTC. The whole variable domain, filled in from reference TRBV7-3 and TRBJ2-7, reads GAGVSQTPSNKVTEKGKYVELRCDPISGHTALYWYRQSLGQGPEFLIYFQGTGAADDSGLPNDRFFAVRPEGSVSTLKIQRTERGDSAVYLCASSLSPSGKYEQYFGPGTRLTVT.

The gene calls are TRBV28 and TRBJ1-4, with D unresolved. V gave up 7 bases and J gave up 8 bases, with 20 bases separating them. This CDR3 region has 15 residues. Germline CDR1 MDHEN, CDR2 SYDVKM. CDR3 loop: CASMDASGLGEKLFF. The CDR3 bases are TGTGCCAGCATGGACGCCTCGGGATTGGGCGAAAAACTGTTTTTT.

This clonotype was detected only a few times. The rearrangement uses TRBV12-3 or TRBV12-4 and TRBJ2-3; D not certain. The CDR3 has 13 amino acids. The germline V and J ends were trimmed by 6 bases and 2 bases, with 9 bases remaining between them. CDR3: CASSTKYTDTQYF. In nucleotides, the CDR3 is TGTGCCAGCAGCACCAAGTACACAGATACGCAGTATTTT.

This clonotype has a handful of counts. The chain uses TRBV24-1 and TRBJ2-1; 12 bases agree with TRBD2. V lost 4 bases and J lost 6; bases outside the gene matches: 9. Germline V gene data show CDR1 as KGHDR and CDR2 as SFDVKD. The CDR3 is made up of 17 amino acids. The CDR3 sequence: CATSEIPGLAGANEQFF. CDR3 DNA: TGTGCCACCAGTGAGATACCGGGACTAGCGGGTGCCAATGAGCAGTTCTTC.

This clonotype was detected only a few times. The gene calls are TRBV7-9 and TRBJ2-7; D is unclear. CDR3 length: 12 amino acids. Germline values: CDR1 SEHNR, CDR2 FQNEAQ (reference sequence). V lost 5 bases, J lost 5 bases, and 10 bases lay in between. For the CDR3, the DNA is TGTGCCAGCAGCCCCCCAGGAGACGAGCAGTACTTC. This gives the protein CASSPPGDEQYF. Full variable domain (rest looked up from reference TRBV7-9 and TRBJ2-7): DTGVSQNPRHKITKRGQNVTFRCDPISEHNRLYWYRQTLGQGPEFLTYFQNEAQLEKSRLLSDRFSAERPKGSFSTLEIQRTEQGDSAMYLCASSPPGDEQYFGPGTRLTVT.

For this clonotype: This may stem from a read error, because a much larger clone lies one nucleotide away. This chain's CDR3 is CASSQSGAQPQHF. CDR3 DNA: TGCGCCAGCAGCCAATCAGGGGCTCAGCCCCAGCATTTT. The chain employs TRBV4-1 and TRBJ1-5; D may be TRBD1 (6 bases). The V and J ends lost 2 bases and 6 bases respectively, with 8 bases between them. CDR1 MGHRA and CDR2 YSYEKL come from the germline V gene. The CDR3 covers 13 residues.